Sequencing of this T cell receptor beta chain was carried out in a study of blood T cell repertoires in COVID-19. Study details: Acute and convalescent COVID-19 specimens originated in the United States, Italy and Spain.

The assay was immunoSEQ multiplex PCR, and TCRdb's table has in-frame clones only and misses some. The table shows 90,000 to 100,000 clones, with about 85% occurring only once. The length of the CDR3 is 14 residues. Germline CDR1 reads MRHNA; CDR2 reads SNTAGT. Trimming at V came to 4 bases and at J to 5 bases, leaving 5 bases not matched to a gene. Sequenced input: peripheral blood. This rearrangement joins TRBV6-4 to TRBJ2-3; 8 positions match TRBD1. This TCR derives from a man older than 75 with acute or convalescent COVID-19. The CDR3 DNA follows: TGTGCCAGCAGTGGGACAGGGCGTGGAGATACGCAGTATTTT. Protein: CASSGTGRGDTQYF.